The 21 T cell receptor beta chains below all came from one sample that was sequenced in a study of CD8 T cells in ankylosing spondylitis (TCRdb year 2017). Libraries were built with 5' RACE. Sequencing was carried out with an Illumina HiSeq 2500. TCRdb handled the public reads itself, with Q25 trimming in fastp and clone calling in MiXCR, and kept productive beta chains. Each CDR3 protein gets just one entry, which takes the most common genes and DNA from the rows behind it. For this sample there are 150,000 to 250,000 distinct CDR3 sequences; roughly 13% appear just once. Of the sample, about 15% falls within the top ten clones. The sample comprised blood, either unsorted or a sorted T cell fraction (not recorded which). These TCRs come from a male donor with ankylosing spondylitis or in good health (not recorded which).

In its sample, this clonotype was seen a few times. This chain joins TRBV27 and TRBJ1-1; D gene uncertain. The germline V gene has CDR1 MNHEY and CDR2 SMNVEV (reference sequence). The CDR3 extends over 14 amino acids. The ends were cut back, 2 bases at V and 3 bases at J, with 10 bases in the middle. The CDR3: CASSLTPRYTEAFF. In DNA, the CDR3 is TGTGCCAGCAGTTTAACTCCCCGATACACTGAAGCTTTCTTT.

This clonotype was counted many times. This CDR3 is CASIPTGMYTEAFF. The CDR3 nucleotides read TGTGCCAGTATCCCGACAGGGATGTACACTGAAGCTTTCTTT. This chain links TRBV19 with TRBJ1-1; the match to TRBD1 covers 7 bases. The CDR3 is 14 residues long. Germline loops: CDR1 LNHDA, CDR2 SQIVND (reference sequence). The V and J ends lost 7 bases and 3 bases, in that order; junction bases with no gene match: 8.

The chain carries TRBV7-8 and TRBJ2-3; the D is unclear. This CDR3 has 16 amino acids. CDR1 is SGHVS and CDR2 is FQNEAQ in the germline V gene. V shed 5 bases and J shed 0 bases, with 15 bases lying between them. CDR3 bases: TGTGCCAGCAGCGCCCCGGCAGGAACTAGCACAGATACGCAGTATTTT. This codes for CASSAPAGTSTDTQYF.

This clonotype was seen a few times. The CDR3 sequence: CAGYDRGDTGELFF. The DNA of the CDR3 is TGTGCCGGCTATGACAGGGGAGACACCGGGGAGCTGTTTTTT. The chain employs TRBV12-3 or TRBV12-4 and TRBJ2-2, with 8 bases identical to TRBD1. CDR3 length: 14 residues. V trimming: 11 bases; J trimming: 3 bases; junction bases outside the gene matches: 8.

The gene calls are TRBV20-1 and TRBJ1-1, with D uncertain. The germline V gene has CDR1 DFQATT and CDR2 SNEGSKA (reference sequence). V was pared by 5 bases and J by 3 bases, with 13 bases between. CDR3 length: 13 residues. In nucleotides, the CDR3 is TGCAGTGCTCCGTGGCATGATTACACTGAAGCTTTCTTT. Translation gives CSAPWHDYTEAFF.

The chain is built from TRBV5-1 and TRBJ2-7; 7 bases line up with TRBD2. Germline V gene sequence: CDR1 SGHRS, CDR2 YFSETQ. The ends lost 3 bases at V and 2 bases at J; junction bases unmatched: 8. The CDR3 runs to 15 residues. CDR3 loop: CASSSGEGSPYEQYF. The CDR3 DNA is TGCGCCAGCAGCTCCGGGGAGGGATCCCCCTACGAGCAGTACTTC. The full variable domain, with the rest looked up from reference TRBV5-1 and TRBJ2-7, is KAGVTQTPRYLIKTRGQQVTLSCSPISGHRSVSWYQQTPGQGLQFLFEYFSETQRNKGNFPGRFSGRQFSNSRSEMNVSTLELGDSALYLCASSSGEGSPYEQYFGPGTRLTVT.

This clonotype was seen more than once but under ten times. The chain combines TRBV15 with TRBJ2-7; a possible D gene is TRBD2 (6 bases). V gave up 6 bases and J gave up 2 bases, with 11 bases separating them. The germline CDR1 and CDR2 sequences are LNHNV and YYDKDF (reference sequence). CDR3 length equals 13 residues. CDR3 in DNA: TGTGCCACCAGTGTGACTAGAGCCTACGAGCAGTACTTC. It is translated as CATSVTRAYEQYF.

This clonotype was detected a few times. The chain is built from TRBV6-1 and TRBJ2-3, with D perhaps assigned TRBD1 or TRBD2 (5 bases each). This CDR3 spans 15 amino acids. Germline V gene lookup returns CDR1 MNHNS and CDR2 SASEGT. Trimming took 7 bases from V and 0 from J, leaving 14 bases between them. Here the CDR3 DNA reads TGTGCCAGCACCCGGGACGGTTATAGCACAGATACGCAGTATTTT. It yields the protein CASTRDGYSTDTQYF.

The chain is built from TRBV11-2 and TRBJ1-2, with TRBD1 identical over 7 bases. The CDR3 totals 12 residues. CDR1 is SGHAT and CDR2 is FQNNGV in the germline V gene. The trim removed 5 bases at V and 8 bases at J, leaving 5 bases unmatched. CDR3 nucleotide sequence: TGTGCCAGCAGCCAGGGGGGAGAAGGCTACACCTTC. This sequence encodes CASSQGGEGYTF.

This clonotype was counted many times. The chain is built from TRBV6-1 and TRBJ2-5; TRBD2 matches at 10 bases. The germline V gene encodes CDR1 MNHNS and CDR2 SASEGT. This CDR3 is 15 amino acids long. The ends lost 3 bases at V and 5 bases at J; junction bases unmatched: 6. The CDR3 DNA reads as TGTGCCAGCAGTGAGCTAGCGGGAGCTATGGAGACCCAGTACTTC. It encodes CASSELAGAMETQYF.

This clonotype has at least ten counts. This chain links TRBV27 with TRBJ1-1, with D possibly matching TRBD1 (6 bases). V dropped 3 bases and J dropped 0 bases, with 8 bases sitting between them. The CDR3 has 14 residues. Germline assignment: CDR1 MNHEY and CDR2 SMNVEV (reference sequence). The CDR3 reads CASSFGGMNTEAFF. CDR3 DNA sequence: TGTGCCAGCAGTTTTGGGGGCATGAACACTGAAGCTTTCTTT.

The chain couples TRBV3-1 to TRBJ2-2, with unresolved D. Deletions cut 0 bases from V and 6 bases from J, with 17 bases between. The CDR3 length is 17 residues. The germline V gene has CDR1 LGHDT and CDR2 YNNKEL (reference sequence). CDR3 protein: CASSQDLGPYSPGELFF. CDR3 in DNA: TGTGCCAGCAGCCAAGATCTGGGCCCCTACAGTCCCGGGGAGCTGTTTTTT.

This clonotype was seen ten or more times. The chain recombines TRBV7-2 with TRBJ2-7; the D gene is possibly TRBD2 (6 bases). Trimming took 1 base from V and 5 from J, leaving 9 bases between them. The CDR3 is 13 amino acids. CDR1 and CDR2 (germline): SGHTA, FQGNSA. CDR3 sequence: CASSLGGVHEQYF. In DNA, the CDR3 is TGTGCCAGCAGCTTAGGCGGGGTCCACGAGCAGTACTTC.

A few counts support this clonotype. The chain links TRBV7-7 to TRBJ2-2, with TRBD2 matching 10 bases. Trimming took 2 bases from V and 5 from J; bases not matched to a gene: 5. Germline V lookup: CDR1 SSHAT, CDR2 FNYEAQ (reference sequence). The CDR3 is 16 residues long. CDR3 DNA sequence: TGTGCCAGCAGCTTAACCCTAGCGGGAGAAACCGGGGAGCTGTTTTTT. It codes for CASSLTLAGETGELFF.

This clonotype showed up just once. This sequence joins TRBV30 and TRBJ2-5, with TRBD2 matching 7 bases. CDR1 and CDR2 (germline): GTSNPN, SVGIG (reference sequence). Trimming took 0 bases from V and 4 from J; bases not matched to a gene: 17. The CDR3 contains 18 residues. The DNA for the CDR3 is TGTGCCTGGAGTGTTAAATTAGGGCGCAAGGGAGGGCGAGAGACCCAGTACTTC. Amino acid sequence: CAWSVKLGRKGGRETQYF.

The chain joins TRBV4-1 to TRBJ2-1; no reliable D call. The CDR3 contains 15 residues. Trimming stripped 1 base from V and 7 bases from J, with 14 bases between. The V gene's germline CDR1 is MGHRA and CDR2 YSYEKL. In DNA form, the CDR3 reads TGCGCCAGCAGCCAAGTGGGAAAGAGAGGAAATGAGCAGTTCTTC. Its translation is CASSQVGKRGNEQFF.

This chain joins TRBV4-1 and TRBJ2-5, with TRBD2 as a possible D gene (5 bases). Trimming took off 1 base at V and 4 bases at J, with 16 bases between the two ends. Germline V gives CDR1 MGHRA, CDR2 YSYEKL. The CDR3 length is 16 residues. The CDR3 DNA is TGCGCCAGCAGCCAAGTCGAGGGAGAGCCCCCAGAGACCCAGTACTTC. Translated: CASSQVEGEPPETQYF.

The genes are TRBV29-1 and TRBJ2-5, with D tentatively TRBD2 (5 bases). Germline loops: CDR1 SQVTM, CDR2 ANQGSEA. The CDR3 contains 12 residues. The V and J ends lost 4 bases and 5 bases respectively, with 11 bases between them. The CDR3 nucleotides are TGCAGCGTTGTTGAGTCGGGGGAGACCCAGTACTTC. It translates to CSVVESGETQYF.

This clonotype was observed a handful of times. The chain recombines TRBV20-1 with TRBJ1-1, with D possibly matching TRBD1 (5 bases). V was clipped by 5 bases and J by 9 bases, with 13 bases between them. CDR1 DFQATT and CDR2 SNEGSKA come from the germline V gene (reference sequence). This CDR3 contains 11 residues. DNA of the CDR3: TGCAGTGCTTTTCCCGCAGGGAAAGCTTTCTTT. Protein sequence: CSAFPAGKAFF.

The chain uses TRBV6-1 and TRBJ1-1; 9 nucleotides line up with TRBD1. This CDR3 spans 15 amino acids. Germline CDR1 MNHNS, CDR2 SASEGT. V was clipped by 7 bases and J by 3 bases; unmatched bases: 9. DNA of the CDR3: TGTGCCAGCACCCAGCCCGGGACAGGGTACACTGAAGCTTTCTTT. Protein product: CASTQPGTGYTEAFF.

The CDR3 DNA follows: TGTGCCAGCAGTGACTCGACCGGCAGGGCTAACTATGGCTACACCTTC. It yields the protein CASSDSTGRANYGYTF. The chain employs TRBV6-4 and TRBJ1-2; maybe TRBD1 (5 bases). CDR1 MRHNA and CDR2 SNTAGT come from the germline V gene. CDR3 length: 16 residues. V gave up 0 bases and J gave up 0 bases, with 11 bases separating them.